This TCR beta chain is drawn from a study of cytomegalovirus exposure and HLA in healthy donors. This clone was observed a handful of times. The germline gives CDR1 MNHEY, CDR2 SVGAGI. The CDR3 extends over 15 amino acids. V lost 0 bases and J lost 8; bases outside the gene matches: 6. A multiplex PCR was run with 60 Vbeta primers and 13 Jbeta primers. Sequencing was performed with immunoSEQ multiplex PCR; in TCRdb, only in-frame clones are kept and a portion is missing. The sample contains some 140,000 clones, roughly 83% of which appear only once. The rearrangement joins TRBV6-5 to TRBJ1-4, with 7 bases identical to TRBD1. This sequence was found in a female donor in good health and CMV-seronegative. The material sequenced was PBMCs. Here the CDR3 reads CASSYSNQGVEKLFF. The CDR3 DNA reads as TGTGCCAGCAGTTACTCGAATCAGGGGGTCGAAAAACTGTTTTTT.